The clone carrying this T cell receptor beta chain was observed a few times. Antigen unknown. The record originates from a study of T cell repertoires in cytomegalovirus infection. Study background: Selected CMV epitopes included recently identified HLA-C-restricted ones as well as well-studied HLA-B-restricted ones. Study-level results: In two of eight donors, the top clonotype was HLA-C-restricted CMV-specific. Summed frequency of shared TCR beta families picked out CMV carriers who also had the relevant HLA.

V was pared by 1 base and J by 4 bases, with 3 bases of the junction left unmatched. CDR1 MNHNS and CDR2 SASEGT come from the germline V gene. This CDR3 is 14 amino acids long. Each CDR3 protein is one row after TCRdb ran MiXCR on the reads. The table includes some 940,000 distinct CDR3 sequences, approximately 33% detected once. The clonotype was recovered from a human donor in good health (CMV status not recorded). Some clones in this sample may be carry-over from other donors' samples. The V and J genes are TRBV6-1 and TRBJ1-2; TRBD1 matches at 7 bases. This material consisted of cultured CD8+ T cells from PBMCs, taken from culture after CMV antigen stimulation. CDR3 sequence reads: CASSEVTGAYGYTF. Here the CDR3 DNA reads TGTGCCAGCAGTGAAGTTACAGGGGCCTATGGCTACACCTTC.